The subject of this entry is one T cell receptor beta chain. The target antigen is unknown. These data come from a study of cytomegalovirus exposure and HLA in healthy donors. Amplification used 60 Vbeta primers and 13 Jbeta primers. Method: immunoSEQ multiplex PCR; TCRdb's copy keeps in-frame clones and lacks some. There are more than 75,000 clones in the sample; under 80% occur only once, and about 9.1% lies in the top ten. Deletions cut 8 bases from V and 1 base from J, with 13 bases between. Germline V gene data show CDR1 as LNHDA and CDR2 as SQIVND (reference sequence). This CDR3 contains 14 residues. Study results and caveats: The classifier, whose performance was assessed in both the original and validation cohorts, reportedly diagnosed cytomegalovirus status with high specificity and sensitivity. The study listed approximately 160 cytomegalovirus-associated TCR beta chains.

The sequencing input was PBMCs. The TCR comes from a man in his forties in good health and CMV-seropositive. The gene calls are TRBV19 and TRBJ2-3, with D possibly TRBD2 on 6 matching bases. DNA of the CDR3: TGTGCCAGTCAGGCGGGAACAGGCACAGATACGCAGTATTTT. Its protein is CASQAGTGTDTQYF.